These 32 T cell receptor beta chains originate from one sample sequenced in a study of T cell responses to AZD1222 COVID-19 vaccine. Using immunoSEQ multiplex PCR, the repertoire was profiled, and TCRdb retains in-frame clones only, with some absent. The sample holds 150,000 to 200,000 clones, 70% to 90% seen once. This sample comprised peripheral blood, obtained on day 0 of AZD1222 vaccination. The receptor set was obtained from an adult in good health.

This clone showed up just a few times. The J gene is TRBJ1-1, the V gene TRBV18, with D maybe TRBD1 (5 bases). Trimming left V 4 bases short and J 8 bases short, with 11 bases between. Germline V gene lookup returns CDR1 KGHSH and CDR2 LQKENI. There are 12 residues in the CDR3. The DNA for the CDR3 is TGTGCCAGCTCACGTACGGGGACGGAAGCTTTCTTT. Translation: CASSRTGTEAFF.

The rearrangement joins TRBV20-1 to TRBJ1-2, with a tentative D call TRBD1 (5 bases). V was cut by 3 bases and J by 4 bases, with 15 bases left in between. Germline values: CDR1 DFQATT, CDR2 SNEGSKA (reference sequence). The length of the CDR3 is 14 residues. The CDR3 bases are TGCAGTGCTAGTGGTCAGGAGGGGATCTATGGCTACACCTTC. Protein sequence: CSASGQEGIYGYTF.

This sequence joins TRBV12-3 or TRBV12-4 and TRBJ2-7, with D maybe TRBD2 (6 bases). This CDR3 comprises 13 residues. Trimming cost V 3 bases and J 4 bases, with 10 bases left between them. DNA for the CDR3: TGTGCCAGCAGTTTGGGGAGGCAGTACGAGCAGTACTTC. Protein: CASSLGRQYEQYF.

The table lists this clone with a count of one. This rearrangement joins TRBV11-2 to TRBJ2-5; D is unclear. CDR3 length: 13 residues. Germline V gives CDR1 SGHAT, CDR2 FQNNGV. Trimming removed 4 bases at V and 7 bases at J, with 13 bases between. The CDR3 loop is CASSSAVRRTQYF. CDR3 bases: TGTGCCAGCAGCTCCGCTGTTCGGCGGACCCAGTACTTC. Complete variable domain (other parts from reference TRBV11-2 and TRBJ2-5): EAGVAQSPRYKIIEKRQSVAFWCNPISGHATLYWYQQILGQGPKLLIQFQNNGVVDDSQLPKDRFSAERLKGVDSTLKIQPAKLEDSAVYLCASSSAVRRTQYFGPGTRLLVL.

V gene TRBV15 combines with J gene TRBJ2-1, with 9 nucleotides matching TRBD1. Germline CDR1 is LNHNV and CDR2 is YYDKDF (reference sequence). This CDR3 comprises 16 residues. The junction had 17 bases not matched to a gene; V was cut back by 5 bases and J by 12 bases. CDR3 protein: CATSGGVGTGTMMQFF. The CDR3 region has the DNA TGTGCCACCAGCGGGGGGGTAGGGACAGGGACTATGATGCAGTTCTTC.

DNA of the CDR3: TGTGCCAGCAGTGGGACTCGTAAGCCTGAAGCTTTCTTT. Translated: CASSGTRKPEAFF. The chain couples TRBV6-6 to TRBJ1-1; D may be TRBD1 (5 bases). The CDR3 spans 13 residues. The V gene's germline CDR1 is MNHNY and CDR2 SVGAGI (reference sequence). V lost 5 bases, J lost 6 bases, and 13 bases lay in between.

This rearrangement joins TRBV5-5 to TRBJ1-1, with 7 bases that match TRBD1. This CDR3 contains 15 residues. V lost 3 bases and J lost 3; bases outside the gene matches: 8. The germline gives CDR1 SGHKS, CDR2 YYEKEE (reference sequence). CDR3 residues: CASSSPTGVDTEAFF. The CDR3 DNA sequence: TGTGCCAGCAGCTCCCCCACAGGGGTGGACACTGAAGCTTTCTTT.

The V call is TRBV18, the J call TRBJ1-1; TRBD1 might be the D (6 bases). The CDR3 runs to 13 residues. CDR1 KGHSH and CDR2 LQKENI come from the germline V gene. The V and J ends lost 6 bases and 1 base respectively, with 9 bases between them. CDR3 nucleotides: TGTGCCAGCTCCCGACAGGAGAACACTGAAGCTTTCTTT. Amino acid sequence: CASSRQENTEAFF. The whole variable domain, filled in from reference TRBV18 and TRBJ1-1, reads NAGVMQNPRHLVRRRGQEARLRCSPMKGHSHVYWYRQLPEEGLKFMVYLQKENIIDESGMPKERFSAEFPKEGPSILRIQQVVRGDSAAYFCASSRQENTEAFFGQGTRLTVV.

V usage is TRBV5-1 and J usage is TRBJ2-5; 10 bases align to TRBD1. This CDR3 region has 16 residues. Germline values: CDR1 SGHRS, CDR2 YFSETQ. The V gene end was trimmed by 4 bases and the J gene end by 5 bases; junction bases not matched to a gene: 11. The CDR3 coding sequence is TGCGCCAGCAGCCTTACCGAGACAGGGGGCACGGAGACCCAGTACTTC. This codes for CASSLTETGGTETQYF. Drawing the rest from reference TRBV5-1 and TRBJ2-5, the complete variable domain is KAGVTQTPRYLIKTRGQQVTLSCSPISGHRSVSWYQQTPGQGLQFLFEYFSETQRNKGNFPGRFSGRQFSNSRSEMNVSTLELGDSALYLCASSLTETGGTETQYFGPGTRLLVL.

This chain joins TRBV6-1 and TRBJ2-7; maybe TRBD1 (6 bases). This CDR3 is 15 amino acids long. Trimming shortened V by 0 bases and J by 1 base, and 10 bases separated the two germline ends. Germline assignment: CDR1 MNHNS and CDR2 SASEGT. CDR3 in DNA: TGTGCCAGCAGTGAAGCGACAGGACCTTCCTACGAGCAGTACTTC. Translating gives CASSEATGPSYEQYF.

The count of this clone is one. Here the CDR3 reads CASSLGTGRDYGYTF. CDR3 DNA: TGTGCCAGTAGTTTAGGCACAGGGAGGGACTATGGCTACACCTTC. The gene calls are TRBV19 and TRBJ1-2, with D maybe TRBD1 (6 bases). V was trimmed by 5 bases and J by 3 bases, leaving 16 bases between them. The CDR3 is made up of 15 amino acids. The germline V gene encodes CDR1 LNHDA and CDR2 SQIVND (reference sequence).

The J gene is TRBJ2-1, the V gene TRBV7-2, with TRBD2 matching over 11 bases. CDR1 is SGHTA and CDR2 is FQGNSA in the germline V gene. The CDR3 spans 15 residues. Trimming at V came to 5 bases and at J to 5 bases, leaving 5 bases not matched to a gene. DNA for the CDR3: TGTGCCAGCAGCCAAACTAGCGGGGGCCACAATGAGCAGTTCTTC. Translation: CASSQTSGGHNEQFF.

V is TRBV5-1 and J is TRBJ1-1; no clear D gene. V was pared by 0 bases and J by 0 bases, with 9 bases between. This CDR3 is 15 amino acids long. The V gene's germline CDR1 is SGHRS and CDR2 YFSETQ. The CDR3 bases are TGCGCCAGCAGCTTGGGCTATGGGGTGAACACTGAAGCTTTCTTT. Protein sequence: CASSLGYGVNTEAFF.

This clone was seen a handful of times. The chain has TRBV29-1 and TRBJ1-1; D may be TRBD1 (6 bases). With 4 bases removed from V and 5 bases from J, the gap between germline ends came to 20 bases. In germline, CDR1 is SQVTM, CDR2 ANQGSEA. The length of the CDR3 is 15 residues. In DNA form, the CDR3 reads TGCAGCGTTGTGGGGGGACCACAGGGTAGGACTGAAGCTTTCTTT. Translating it yields CSVVGGPQGRTEAFF.

The chain employs TRBV6-6 and TRBJ2-1, with D maybe TRBD1 (6 bases). Deletions cut 0 bases from V and 4 bases from J, with 7 bases between. Germline CDR1 reads MNHNY; CDR2 reads SVGAGI (reference sequence). This CDR3 comprises 14 residues. CDR3 region: CASSYSGTYNEQFF. CDR3 DNA: TGTGCCAGCAGTTACTCGGGGACATACAATGAGCAGTTCTTC.

The chain combines TRBV6-5 with TRBJ1-3; no clear D gene. V was pared by 8 bases and J by 2 bases, with 4 bases between. The CDR3 consists of 11 residues. Germline V gives CDR1 MNHEY, CDR2 SVGAGI. CDR3 sequence (DNA): TGTGCCAGCGGCCCTGGAAACACCATATATTTT. Translating gives CASGPGNTIYF.

The sample holds one count of this clone. The rearrangement joins TRBV6-2 or TRBV6-3 to TRBJ2-7, with D perhaps given as TRBD1 or TRBD2 (5 bases each). The germline V and J ends were trimmed by 2 bases and 7 bases, with 12 bases remaining between them. Looked up from germline, CDR1 is MNHEY and CDR2 is SVGEGT. The CDR3 runs 13 residues. The CDR3 protein is CASSYEGQREQYF. The CDR3 bases are TGTGCCAGCAGTTACGAGGGGCAGAGAGAGCAGTACTTC.

V gene TRBV3-1 (or the pseudogene TRBV3-2) combines with J gene TRBJ1-3; TRBD1 agrees at 8 bases. The ends lost 4 bases at V and 6 bases at J; junction bases unmatched: 17. Germline lookup yields CDR1 LGHDT and CDR2 YNNKEL (reference sequence). The CDR3 totals 18 residues. CDR3 protein: CASSRGTGTYILSNTIYF. CDR3 sequence (DNA): TGTGCCAGCAGCCGCGGGACAGGCACTTATATACTTTCAAACACCATATATTTT.

This rearrangement joins TRBV2 to TRBJ1-2; maybe TRBD1 (6 bases). V lost 3 bases to trimming and J lost 7 bases, with 15 bases between them. CDR1 and CDR2 from the germline V gene are SNHLY and FYNNEI. The CDR3 covers 14 residues. The CDR3 loop reads CASSDNDRLGGYTF. Here the CDR3 DNA reads TGTGCCAGCAGTGACAATGACAGGTTAGGTGGCTACACCTTC.

The chain uses TRBV5-5 and TRBJ2-3; 12 bases align to TRBD2. CDR3 length: 15 residues. Trimming removed 2 bases from V and 5 bases from J; junction bases left unmatched: 3. Germline V gives CDR1 SGHKS, CDR2 YYEKEE (reference sequence). The DNA for the CDR3 is TGTGCCAGCAGCTTAACTAGCGGGGGGATAGATACGCAGTATTTT. It encodes CASSLTSGGIDTQYF.

The genes are TRBV2 and TRBJ1-4, with 9 bases aligning to TRBD1. After removal of 8 bases from V and 6 bases from J, the junction contained 7 bases not matched to a gene. Germline assignment: CDR1 SNHLY and CDR2 FYNNEI. This CDR3 region has 14 residues. DNA for the CDR3: TGTGCCAGCGGCCAGGACAGGGGTGATGAAAAACTGTTTTTT. The encoded protein is CASGQDRGDEKLFF.

The chain combines TRBV7-8 with TRBJ2-7; D uncertain. The CDR3 runs to 15 residues. The germline V gene has CDR1 SGHVS and CDR2 FQNEAQ. V was clipped by 0 bases and J by 6 bases, with 15 bases between them. The CDR3 here is CASSLAPGGLGEQYF. As DNA, the CDR3 is TGTGCCAGCAGCTTAGCCCCGGGCGGCTTAGGCGAGCAGTACTTC.

V usage is TRBV6-2 or TRBV6-3 and J usage is TRBJ2-6, with D uncertain. Trimming shortened V by 0 bases and J by 6 bases, and 15 bases separated the two germline ends. Germline CDR1 is MNHEY and CDR2 is SVGEGT. The CDR3 runs 17 residues. The CDR3 DNA follows: TGTGCCAGCAGTTACTCGTTTACGGTCCAAAAGGCCAACGTCCTGACTTTC. Encoded protein: CASSYSFTVQKANVLTF.

The gene calls are TRBV7-8 and TRBJ2-1, with 8 positions matching TRBD1. This CDR3 spans 18 amino acids. From germline, CDR1 is SGHVS and CDR2 FQNEAQ. V lost 6 bases, J lost 4 bases, and 17 bases stayed unmatched. Here the CDR3 DNA reads TGTGCCAGCAGTTTCTCATCAGGGGGCGGGGTGTTGTACAATGAGCAGTTCTTC. Protein sequence: CASSFSSGGGVLYNEQFF.

The chain links TRBV12-3 or TRBV12-4 to TRBJ1-1, with unresolved D. The V and J ends lost 1 base and 1 base respectively, with 4 bases between them. The CDR3 is 13 residues long. Here the CDR3 reads CASSLGRNTEAFF. CDR3 sequence (DNA): TGTGCCAGCAGTTTAGGGCGGAACACTGAAGCTTTCTTT.

V gene TRBV30 combines with J gene TRBJ2-7; a possible D gene is TRBD1 (5 bases). V was clipped by 3 bases and J by 3 bases, with 9 bases between them. Germline V lookup: CDR1 GTSNPN, CDR2 SVGIG (reference sequence). CDR3 length equals 12 residues. CDR3 in DNA: TGTGCCTGGAGCGACAGATTCTACGAGCAGTACTTC. It is translated as CAWSDRFYEQYF.

The chain links TRBV4-1 to TRBJ1-1; D is unclear. The CDR3 sequence is 13 residues long. Germline V gene sequence: CDR1 MGHRA, CDR2 YSYEKL. The V gene lost 5 bases and the J gene lost 1 base, with 8 bases spanning the gap. CDR3 protein: CASSGQPNTEAFF. In nucleotides, the CDR3 is TGCGCCAGCAGCGGCCAGCCGAACACTGAAGCTTTCTTT.

V and J are TRBV11-2 and TRBJ2-5; D unresolved. Per germline, CDR1 SGHAT and CDR2 FQNNGV. This CDR3 contains 11 residues. V gave up 3 bases and J gave up 5 bases, with 4 bases separating them. The CDR3 nucleotides read TGTGCCAGCAGCTTTAGGGAGACCCAGTACTTC. Protein product: CASSFRETQYF.

The V and J genes are TRBV27 and TRBJ1-1; 7 nucleotides align to TRBD1. CDR3 length: 15 amino acids. The V and J ends lost 6 bases and 7 bases, in that order; junction bases with no gene match: 14. The germline gives CDR1 MNHEY, CDR2 SMNVEV (reference sequence). CDR3 protein: CASSPLGQTLFEAFF. The CDR3 bases are TGTGCCAGCAGCCCACTGGGACAGACTCTATTTGAAGCTTTCTTT.

This chain links TRBV7-2 with TRBJ2-5; tentatively, D is TRBD2 (5 bases). The CDR3 covers 14 residues. The germline V gene encodes CDR1 SGHTA and CDR2 FQGNSA. V lost 1 base, J lost 5 bases, and 11 bases lay in between. The chain's CDR3 is CASSLGGPVETQYF. In DNA form, the CDR3 reads TGTGCCAGCAGCTTAGGAGGGCCCGTGGAGACCCAGTACTTC.

This chain connects TRBV2 to TRBJ2-3, with 7 bases fitting TRBD1. After removal of 10 bases from V and 0 bases from J, the junction contained 4 bases not matched to a gene. The length of the CDR3 is 13 residues. Per the germline V gene, CDR1 is SNHLY and CDR2 is FYNNEI. The CDR3 protein is CANGQESTDTQYF. The CDR3 nucleotides read TGTGCCAACGGACAGGAGAGCACAGATACGCAGTATTTT.

This rearrangement joins TRBV30 to TRBJ1-1; no definite D call. CDR3 size: 12 residues. V shed 6 bases and J shed 0 bases, with 8 bases lying between them. Per the germline V gene, CDR1 is GTSNPN and CDR2 is SVGIG (reference sequence). The CDR3 sequence is CACGKMNTEAFF. The CDR3 DNA reads as TGTGCCTGTGGAAAAATGAACACTGAAGCTTTCTTT.